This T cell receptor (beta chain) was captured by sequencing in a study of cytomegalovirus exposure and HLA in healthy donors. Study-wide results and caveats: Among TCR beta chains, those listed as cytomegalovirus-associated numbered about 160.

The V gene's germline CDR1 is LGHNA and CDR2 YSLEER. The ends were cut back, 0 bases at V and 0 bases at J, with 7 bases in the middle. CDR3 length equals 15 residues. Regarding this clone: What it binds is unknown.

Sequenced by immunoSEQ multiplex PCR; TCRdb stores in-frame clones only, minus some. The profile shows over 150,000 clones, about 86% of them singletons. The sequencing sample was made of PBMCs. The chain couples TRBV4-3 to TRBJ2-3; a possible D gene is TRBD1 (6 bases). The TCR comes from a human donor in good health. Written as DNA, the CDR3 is TGCGCCAGCAGCCAAGAGGGGGCCAGCACAGATACGCAGTATTTT. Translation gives CASSQEGASTDTQYF.